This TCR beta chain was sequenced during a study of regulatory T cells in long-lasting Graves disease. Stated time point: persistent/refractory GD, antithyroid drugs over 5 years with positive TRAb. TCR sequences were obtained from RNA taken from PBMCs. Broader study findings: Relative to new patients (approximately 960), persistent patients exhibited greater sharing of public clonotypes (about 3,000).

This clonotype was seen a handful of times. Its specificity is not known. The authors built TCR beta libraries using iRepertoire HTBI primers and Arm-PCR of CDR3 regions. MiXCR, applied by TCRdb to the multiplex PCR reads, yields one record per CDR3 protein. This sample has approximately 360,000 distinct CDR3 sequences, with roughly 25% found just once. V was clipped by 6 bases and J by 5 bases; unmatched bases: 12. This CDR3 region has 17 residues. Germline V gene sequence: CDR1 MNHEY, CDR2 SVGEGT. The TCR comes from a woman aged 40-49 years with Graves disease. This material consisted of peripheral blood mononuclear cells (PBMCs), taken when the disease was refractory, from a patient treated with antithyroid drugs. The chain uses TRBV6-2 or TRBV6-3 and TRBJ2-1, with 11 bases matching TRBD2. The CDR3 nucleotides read TGTGCCAGCAGGACTAGACTAGCGGGACGTTTGAACAATGAGCAGTTCTTC. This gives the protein CASRTRLAGRLNNEQFF.